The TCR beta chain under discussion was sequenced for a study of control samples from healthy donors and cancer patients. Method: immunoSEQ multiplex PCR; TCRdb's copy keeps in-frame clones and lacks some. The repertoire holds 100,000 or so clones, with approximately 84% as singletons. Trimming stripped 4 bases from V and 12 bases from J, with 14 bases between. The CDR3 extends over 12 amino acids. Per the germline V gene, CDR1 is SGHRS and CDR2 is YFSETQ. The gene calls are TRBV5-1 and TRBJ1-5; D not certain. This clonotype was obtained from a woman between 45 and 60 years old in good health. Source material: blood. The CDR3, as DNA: TGCGCCAGCAGCCCTCCGGGTCCCAACCAGCATTTT. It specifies CASSPPGPNQHF.